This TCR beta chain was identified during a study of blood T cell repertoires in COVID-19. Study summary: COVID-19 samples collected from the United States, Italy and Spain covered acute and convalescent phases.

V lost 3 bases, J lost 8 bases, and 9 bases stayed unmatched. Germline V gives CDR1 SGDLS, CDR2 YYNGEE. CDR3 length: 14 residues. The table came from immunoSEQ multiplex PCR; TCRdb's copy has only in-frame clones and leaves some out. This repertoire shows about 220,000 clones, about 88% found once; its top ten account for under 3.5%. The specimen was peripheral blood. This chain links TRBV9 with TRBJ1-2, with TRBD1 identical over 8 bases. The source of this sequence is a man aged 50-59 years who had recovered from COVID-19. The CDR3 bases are TGTGCCAGCAGCGCCTCGACAGGGGTCTTAGGCTACACCTTC. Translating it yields CASSASTGVLGYTF.